The 13 T cell receptor beta chains listed next were all sequenced from one sample in a study of blood T cells in healthy people across ages. Primed by a sample-barcoded 5' primer and a J-beta primer mix, a second PCR proceeded for 7 to 11 cycles. TCRdb reanalysed the 5' RACE reads using MiXCR and keeps one entry per CDR3 protein. Altogether around 520,000 distinct CDR3 sequences are present, about 27% being singletons, with the ten largest covering 3.6%. These data were also filed under a second study, of T cells of mothers and their children.

Sequencing was performed on blood. Source of these receptors: a boy aged 2-9 years in good health.

This clonotype was observed a few times. This chain connects TRBV12-5 to TRBJ1-4; D is ambiguous. The germline V gene has CDR1 LGHNT and CDR2 FRNRAP. This CDR3 has 14 amino acids. The V and J ends lost 5 bases and 0 bases respectively, with 7 bases between them. The CDR3 bases are TGTGCTAGTGGTCAGTCGGCAACTAATGAAAAACTGTTTTTT. Its translation: CASGQSATNEKLFF.

The chain joins TRBV5-5 to TRBJ1-2; no reliable D call. CDR1 SGHKS and CDR2 YYEKEE come from the germline V gene (reference sequence). With 0 bases removed from V and 4 bases from J, the gap between germline ends came to 7 bases. The CDR3 has 13 amino acids. The CDR3 nucleotides read TGTGCCAGCAGCTTGGAGGGAATCTATGGCTACACCTTC. Translated: CASSLEGIYGYTF.

This clonotype came up a few times. The V gene is TRBV5-1, the J gene TRBJ1-6; D call uncertain. The CDR3 extends over 16 amino acids. The V gene's germline CDR1 is SGHRS and CDR2 YFSETQ. With 0 bases removed from V and 5 bases from J, the gap between germline ends came to 12 bases. The CDR3, as DNA: TGCGCCAGCAGCTTGGCCTCGGGGTTCGATAATTCACCCCTCCACTTT. Encoded protein: CASSLASGFDNSPLHF.

This clonotype was seen a handful of times. CDR3 region: CASSALRRPGQGNYGYTF. CDR3 coding DNA: TGTGCCAGCAGCGCCCTCCGGAGACCGGGACAGGGGAACTATGGCTACACCTTC. This chain links TRBV9 with TRBJ1-2, with TRBD1 matching 10 bases. Germline assignment: CDR1 SGDLS and CDR2 YYNGEE. The CDR3 loop spans 18 amino acids. The junction had 13 bases not matched to a gene; V was cut back by 3 bases and J by 2 bases. Full variable domain (outside the CDR3, taken from reference TRBV9 and TRBJ1-2): DSGVTQTPKHLITATGQRVTLRCSPRSGDLSVYWYQQSLDQGLQFLIQYYNGEERAKGNILERFSAQQFPDLHSELNLSSLELGDSALYFCASSALRRPGQGNYGYTFGSGTRLTVV.

The V call is TRBV29-1, the J call TRBJ2-1; 8 positions match TRBD2. The J call may be incorrect, as the DNA end agrees better with TRBJ2-5. CDR3 length: 17 residues. From germline, CDR1 is SQVTM and CDR2 ANQGSEA. CDR3 protein: CSVEDYPRTSHEGTQYF. The CDR3, as DNA: TGCAGCGTTGAAGACTACCCTCGGACTAGCCACGAGGGGACCCAGTACTTC.

A few counts support this clonotype. The rearrangement uses TRBV20-1 and TRBJ1-2, with D unresolved. This CDR3 has 15 residues. Trimming took off 0 bases at V and 4 bases at J, with 15 bases between the two ends. Germline V lookup: CDR1 DFQATT, CDR2 SNEGSKA (reference sequence). As DNA, the CDR3 is TGCAGTGCTAGAGAAGGAACAGCTCGGGGCTATGGCTACACCTTC. Translating gives CSAREGTARGYGYTF.

This clonotype was seen more than once but under ten times. The chain is built from TRBV4-3 and TRBJ2-1, with TRBD2 identical over 8 bases. Germline-derived CDR1 and CDR2 are LGHNA and YSLEER. V lost 4 bases, J lost 5 bases, and 7 bases stayed unmatched. CDR3 length: 15 amino acids. Written as DNA, the CDR3 is TGCGCCAGCAGCCGCCTGGCGCGGGGGGACAATGAGCAGTTCTTC. This sequence encodes CASSRLARGDNEQFF.

The chain recombines TRBV6-5 with TRBJ2-5, with D possibly being TRBD2 (7 bases). The J call is in doubt because the DNA end fits TRBJ2-1 better. Germline loops: CDR1 MNHEY, CDR2 SVGAGI. The CDR3 has 11 amino acids. The CDR3 sequence is CASTRGGEQFF. CDR3 nucleotides: TGTGCCAGCACTAGGGGGGGTGAGCAGTTCTTC.

The chain joins TRBV4-2 to TRBJ2-5; TRBD2 matches 16 bases. Germline CDR1 LGHNA, CDR2 YNFKEQ. The CDR3 spans 17 residues. Trimming removed 6 bases from V and 4 bases from J; junction bases left unmatched: 8. CDR3: CASRGTSGRARSETQYF. The DNA for the CDR3 is TGTGCCAGCAGAGGGACTAGCGGGAGGGCCAGGTCAGAGACCCAGTACTTC.

V and J are TRBV11-2 and TRBJ1-6; TRBD1 might be the D (5 bases). V shed 1 base and J shed 1 base, with 11 bases lying between them. Germline CDR1 SGHAT, CDR2 FQNNGV. This CDR3 has 17 amino acids. The DNA for the CDR3 is TGTGCCAGCAGCTTAGTAGACAGTTGGTCCTATAATTCACCCCTCCACTTT. Protein product: CASSLVDSWSYNSPLHF. The variable domain in full, completed from reference TRBV11-2 and TRBJ1-6, reads EAGVAQSPRYKIIEKRQSVAFWCNPISGHATLYWYQQILGQGPKLLIQFQNNGVVDDSQLPKDRFSAERLKGVDSTLKIQPAKLEDSAVYLCASSLVDSWSYNSPLHFGNGTRLTVT.

V usage is TRBV5-6 and J usage is TRBJ2-1; 7 bases map to TRBD2. This CDR3 is 17 amino acids long. The ends lost 3 bases at V and 3 bases at J; junction bases unmatched: 12. Germline-derived CDR1 and CDR2 are SGHDT and YYEEEE. The CDR3 loop is CASSSNPWGGIYNEQFF. The DNA of the CDR3 is TGTGCCAGCAGCTCTAACCCTTGGGGGGGTATCTACAATGAGCAGTTCTTC.

The table lists this clonotype with a few counts. This chain joins TRBV7-2 and TRBJ1-1, with D hard to call. The CDR3 totals 14 residues. V was cut by 5 bases and J by 2 bases, with 12 bases left in between. Looked up from germline, CDR1 is SGHTA and CDR2 is FQGNSA. As DNA, the CDR3 is TGTGCCAGCAGCCCCGGACGGCTCAACACTGAAGCTTTCTTT. This codes for CASSPGRLNTEAFF.

This clonotype was seen only a few times. This chain links TRBV6-1 with TRBJ1-4; a weak D match, TRBD1 (6 bases). The CDR3 consists of 15 residues. Germline CDR1 MNHNS, CDR2 SASEGT. Trimming shortened V by 1 base and J by 7 bases, and 13 bases separated the two germline ends. CDR3 amino acids: CASSEEASGVEKLFF. CDR3 sequence (DNA): TGTGCCAGCAGTGAAGAGGCCTCAGGGGTTGAAAAACTGTTTTTT.